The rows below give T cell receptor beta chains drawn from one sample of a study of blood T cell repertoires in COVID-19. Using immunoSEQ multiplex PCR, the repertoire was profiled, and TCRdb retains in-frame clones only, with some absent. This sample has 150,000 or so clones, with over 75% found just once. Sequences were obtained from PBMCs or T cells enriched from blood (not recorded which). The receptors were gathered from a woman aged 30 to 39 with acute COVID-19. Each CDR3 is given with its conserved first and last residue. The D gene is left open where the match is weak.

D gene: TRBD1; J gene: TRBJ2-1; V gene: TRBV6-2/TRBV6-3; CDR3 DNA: TGTGCCAGCAGTCGGACAGGGTCCAATGAGCAGTTCTTC; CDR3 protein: CASSRTGSNEQFF
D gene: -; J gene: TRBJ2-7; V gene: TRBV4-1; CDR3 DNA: TGCGCCAGCAGCCAAGAGGGCGGGTTGTCCTACGAGCAGTACTTC; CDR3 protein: CASSQEGGLSYEQYF
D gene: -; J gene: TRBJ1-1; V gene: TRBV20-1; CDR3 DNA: TGCAGTGCTGAGACATTTCCTGAAGCTTTCTTT; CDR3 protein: CSAETFPEAFF
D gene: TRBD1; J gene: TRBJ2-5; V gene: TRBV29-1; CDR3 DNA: TGCAGCGTTGAGGGGAAACAGGGGGCGGGGGAGACCCAGTACTTC; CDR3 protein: CSVEGKQGAGETQYF
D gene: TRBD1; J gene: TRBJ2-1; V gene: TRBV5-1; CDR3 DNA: TGCGCCAGCAGCCTACATCCGGGACAGGGGAGTAATGAGCAGTTCTTC; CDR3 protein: CASSLHPGQGSNEQFF
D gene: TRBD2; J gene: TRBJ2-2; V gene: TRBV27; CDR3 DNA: TGTGCCAGCAGTTTGGGGGAGGGACCCGGGGAGCTGTTTTTT; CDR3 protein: CASSLGEGPGELFF
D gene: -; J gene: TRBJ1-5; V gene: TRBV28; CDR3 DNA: TGTGCCAGCGTCAGTGGGTTCAGGGGCAATCAGCCCCAGCATTTT; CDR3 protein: CASVSGFRGNQPQHF
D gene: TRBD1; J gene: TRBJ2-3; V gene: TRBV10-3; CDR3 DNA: TGTGCCATCAACCCGGGACAGGGTCTGGGCACAGATACGCAGTATTTT; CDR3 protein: CAINPGQGLGTDTQYF
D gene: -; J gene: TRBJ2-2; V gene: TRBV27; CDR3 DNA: TGTGCCAGCAGTTTATTCGGGGAAGAGCCACCCGGGGAGCTGTTTTTT; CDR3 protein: CASSLFGEEPPGELFF
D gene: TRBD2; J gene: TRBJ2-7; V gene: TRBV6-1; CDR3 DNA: TGTGCCAGCAGTGAATGGGCTAGCGGTCCCTACGAGCAGTACTTC; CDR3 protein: CASSEWASGPYEQYF
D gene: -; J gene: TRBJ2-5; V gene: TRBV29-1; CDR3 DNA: TGCAGCGTTGATCAGTACACCATAGCAGAGACCCAGTACTTC; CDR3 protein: CSVDQYTIAETQYF